A selection of T cell receptor beta chains follows, all from one sample in a study of technical replicates of blood from a handful of donors. Libraries were prepared by immunoSEQ multiplex PCR; TCRdb keeps only in-frame clonotypes and omits some of them. The repertoire holds under 95,000 clones, 95% seen once, with approximately 0.25% in the top ten. Material for sequencing was T cells isolated from PBMCs. The receptors were gathered from a human donor in good health. CDR3s include the opening cysteine and the closing phenylalanine or tryptophan.

j_gene | v_gene | CDR3aa
TRBJ1-5 | TRBV6-5 | CASSPPGGNQPQHF
TRBJ2-1 | TRBV28 | CASSGLNWNEQFF
TRBJ1-5 | TRBV7-8 | CASSPRRTGDNQPQHF
TRBJ1-1 | TRBV28 | CASRPRDRVMNTEAFF
TRBJ2-3 | TRBV7-2 | CASSFRGVGGTQYF
TRBJ1-5 | TRBV18 | CASSSSSGNQPQHF
TRBJ2-3 | TRBV7-2 | CASSRVSDTQYF
TRBJ2-3 | TRBV5-6 | CASSSMSAGGLGTDTQYF
TRBJ2-3 | TRBV5-1 | CASSLAASGAASTDTQYF
TRBJ2-1 | TRBV4-1 | CASSLEWSGSNEQFF
TRBJ2-7 | TRBV2 | CASSLVAGGLEQYF
TRBJ1-1 | TRBV19 | CASSIFFDRPAEAFF
TRBJ2-1 | TRBV4-1 | CASSQGSSAYNEQFF
TRBJ1-2 | TRBV6-5 | CASSYSNFNYGYTF
TRBJ2-3 | TRBV11-2 | CASSPPMGGTDTQYF
TRBJ2-7 | TRBV10-2 | CASSRSGRAHEQYF
TRBJ2-3 | TRBV5-4 | CASSLGQGGTDTQYF
TRBJ2-7 | TRBV13 | CASSPSGGQHYEQYF
TRBJ2-2 | TRBV7-9 | CARRETELFF
TRBJ2-6 | TRBV28 | CASSLVWGGGANVLTF
TRBJ2-7 | TRBV4-1 | CASSQLDRDRTFYEQYF
TRBJ1-2 | TRBV2 | CASSTGQGTSGYTF
TRBJ1-3 | TRBV2 | CASRNPGNRGNTIYF
TRBJ2-5 | TRBV28 | CASSLGGVGLETQYF
TRBJ1-2 | TRBV7-2 | CASSLVGQGAGGYTF
TRBJ2-3 | TRBV5-4 | CASSDGTSGTDTQYF
TRBJ2-1 | TRBV27 | CASSLGASYNEQFF
TRBJ1-2 | TRBV5-6 | CASSFWPPGARSGYTF
TRBJ1-4 | TRBV4-1 | CASSQGLRTGGVREKLFF
TRBJ2-3 | TRBV7-9 | CASSLPGDTQYF
TRBJ2-1 | TRBV7-7 | CASSPGGLVGTNEQFF
TRBJ1-2 | TRBV11-2 | CASSLDRANYGYTF
TRBJ2-3 | TRBV7-2 | CASSSSSGLLRRTQYF
TRBJ2-5 | TRBV5-1 | CASSLAGVVETQYF
TRBJ2-7 | TRBV5-1 | CASSFYSYEQYF
TRBJ2-3 | TRBV7-3 | CASSLGGTSTDTQYF